These T cell receptor beta chains were read from a single sample in a study of blood T cell repertoires in COVID-19. Sequencing used immunoSEQ multiplex PCR; TCRdb keeps in-frame clones, though not all of them. The sample holds 95,000 to 150,000 clones, 85% to 90% seen once. Sequencing was performed on peripheral blood. These receptors all stem from a man aged 70 or older with active or convalescent COVID-19. CDR3s include the opening cysteine and the closing phenylalanine or tryptophan. A D gene is named only where the DNA matches it firmly. A clone size is listed for some rows: how often the clone was seen (once, few, many), or a class if it is expanded.

>TRBV2|.|TRBJ2-5|.
CASGGERGGETQYF
TGTGCCAGCGGAGGCGAAAGAGGAGGAGAGACCCAGTACTTC
>TRBV6-1|.|TRBJ1-2|TRBD1
CASSENYRGYTF
TGTGCCAGCAGTGAAAACTACAGGGGTTACACCTTC
>TRBV7-3|.|TRBJ2-3|TRBD2
CASSYRGSASSTDTQYF
TGTGCCAGCAGCTATCGCGGGAGCGCTTCTAGCACAGATACGCAGTATTTT
>TRBV5-1|.|TRBJ2-3|.
CASSLGAGGTDTQYF
TGCGCCAGCAGCTTGGGGGCAGGGGGCACAGATACGCAGTATTTT
>TRBV19|.|TRBJ2-3|.
CASSPLGSTDTQYF
TGTGCCAGTAGCCCACTAGGAAGCACAGATACGCAGTATTTT
>TRBV19|.|TRBJ1-5|.
CASINVKDSPYSNQPQHF
TGTGCCAGTATCAACGTCAAGGACAGCCCCTATAGCAATCAGCCCCAGCATTTT
>TRBV18|.|TRBJ2-2|TRBD2
CASSPTSGTGELFF
TGTGCCAGCTCACCGACTAGCGGCACCGGGGAGCTGTTTTTT
>TRBV16|.|TRBJ1-3|.
CASSQFGQFSGNTIYF
TGTGCCAGCAGCCAATTCGGACAGTTCTCTGGAAACACCATATATTTT
>TRBV29-1|.|TRBJ1-2|.
CSVSTGGGYTF
TGCAGCGTTTCTACAGGTGGAGGCTACACCTTC
>TRBV27|.|TRBJ2-7|.
CASSFSDNYEQYF
TGTGCCAGCAGTTTCTCTGACAATTACGAGCAGTACTTC
>TRBV25-1|.|TRBJ1-1|TRBD1
CASSELRTGEAFF
TGTGCCAGCAGTGAATTGAGGACAGGGGAGGCTTTCTTT
>TRBV7-2|.|TRBJ2-3|TRBD2
CASSLGLREGADTQYF
TGTGCCAGCAGCTTAGGTCTCAGGGAGGGCGCAGATACGCAGTATTTT
>TRBV19|.|TRBJ1-5|.
CASSIGHFNQPQHF
TGTGCCAGTAGTATAGGTCACTTCAATCAGCCCCAGCATTTT
>TRBV5-1|.|TRBJ1-2|.
CASSLAGRVPDGYTF
TGCGCCAGCAGCTTGGCCGGGCGGGTGCCAGATGGCTACACCTTC
>TRBV9|.|TRBJ1-6|TRBD1
CASRTGSKSPLHF
TGTGCCAGCCGGACAGGGTCGAAATCACCCCTCCACTTT
>TRBV4-1|once|TRBJ2-3|TRBD1
CASSQDRGVAGGTDTQYF
TGCGCCAGCAGCCAAGATCGGGGAGTGGCAGGGGGAACAGATACGCAGTATTTT
>TRBV4-1|.|TRBJ2-7|TRBD1
CASSQYRRQGFEQYF
TGCGCCAGCAGCCAATACCGGCGACAGGGGTTCGAGCAGTACTTC
>TRBV7-9|.|TRBJ2-7|.
CASSPDRSSYEQYF
TGTGCCAGCAGCCCAGACAGGAGCTCCTACGAGCAGTACTTC
>TRBV28|.|TRBJ2-7|.
CASSFSPAVIATHEQYF
TGTGCCAGCAGTTTCTCCCCCGCCGTGATAGCGACCCACGAGCAGTACTTC
>TRBV29-1|once|TRBJ2-7|.
CSVEDVGRRPYYEQYF
TGCAGCGTTGAAGATGTCGGGAGAAGACCCTACTACGAGCAGTACTTC
>TRBV3-1/TRBV3-2|.|TRBJ2-1|TRBD2
CASSSGLAGYNEQFF
TGTGCCAGCAGCTCCGGCCTAGCGGGCTACAATGAGCAGTTCTTC
>TRBV5-1|.|TRBJ2-5|.
CASSLGSRETQYF
TGCGCCAGCAGCTTGGGTTCGAGAGAGACCCAGTACTTC
>TRBV29-1|.|TRBJ2-1|TRBD2
CSVSGTSGSTSYNEQFF
TGCAGCGTTTCTGGGACTAGCGGGAGTACCTCCTACAATGAGCAGTTCTTC
>TRBV7-2|.|TRBJ1-5|.
CASSLRGGLNQPQHF
TGTGCCAGCAGCTTACGGGGGGGCCTGAATCAGCCCCAGCATTTT
>TRBV11-2|.|TRBJ1-6|TRBD1
CASSLVQPAGTGLSPLHF
TGTGCCAGCAGCTTAGTACAACCAGCCGGGACAGGGTTATCACCCCTCCACTTT
>TRBV2|.|TRBJ2-3|TRBD2
CASDLAGASDTQYF
TGTGCCAGCGATCTAGCGGGAGCTTCAGATACGCAGTATTTT
>TRBV4-1|.|TRBJ1-1|.
CASSPGVVNTEAFF
TGCGCCAGCAGCCCGGGGGTGGTGAACACTGAAGCTTTCTTT
>TRBV19|.|TRBJ2-7|.
CASSIKTASHYEQYF
TGTGCCAGTAGTATAAAGACAGCCTCCCACTACGAGCAGTACTTC
>TRBV19|.|TRBJ1-2|TRBD1
CASSPAGQIYGYTF
TGTGCCAGTAGTCCCGCGGGACAGATCTATGGCTACACCTTC
>TRBV10-2|.|TRBJ2-1|.
CASSALGGRDEQFF
TGCGCCAGCAGTGCCTTGGGGGGGCGGGATGAGCAGTTCTTC
>TRBV15|.|TRBJ2-3|TRBD2
CATSPQREGVDTQYF
TGTGCCACCAGCCCCCAGCGGGAGGGTGTAGATACGCAGTATTTT
>TRBV28|.|TRBJ1-4|.
CASKTGRGYEKLFF
TGTGCCAGCAAGACCGGCAGGGGCTATGAAAAACTGTTTTTT
>TRBV4-2|.|TRBJ2-2|TRBD2
CASSQEGTSGTGELFF
TGTGCCAGCAGCCAAGAAGGGACTAGCGGCACCGGGGAGCTGTTTTTT
>TRBV10-2|.|TRBJ2-5|TRBD2
CASSESGGEETQYF
TGCGCCAGCAGTGAGAGCGGGGGTGAAGAGACCCAGTACTTC
>TRBV28|.|TRBJ1-1|.
CASSSYSERAFF
TGTGCCAGCAGTTCTTACTCCGAGAGGGCTTTCTTT
>TRBV7-9|.|TRBJ1-2|TRBD1
CASSSPYGTAANYGYTF
TGTGCCAGCAGCTCGCCATACGGGACAGCTGCTAACTATGGCTACACCTTC
>TRBV19|.|TRBJ1-2|.
CASSIQGPSGYTF
TGTGCCAGTAGTATCCAGGGCCCCTCTGGCTACACCTTC
>TRBV30|few|TRBJ2-1|TRBD2
CAWSRSGRPANEQFF
TGTGCCTGGAGTAGGTCCGGGAGGCCGGCCAATGAGCAGTTCTTC
>TRBV10-2|.|TRBJ1-2|TRBD1
CASSERQGRDGYTF
TGCGCCAGCAGTGAGCGACAGGGGCGAGATGGCTACACCTTC
>TRBV19|.|TRBJ2-1|.
CASSRAGVYNEQFF
TGTGCCAGTAGTCGGGCAGGGGTCTACAATGAGCAGTTCTTC
>TRBV20-1|.|TRBJ2-1|TRBD2
CSASRPSGRAGEQFF
TGCAGTGCTAGTAGGCCTAGCGGGAGGGCCGGGGAGCAGTTCTTC
>TRBV6-5|.|TRBJ2-3|TRBD2
CASSSLAGAGTDTQYF
TGTGCCAGCAGTTCCCTAGCGGGAGCCGGCACAGATACGCAGTATTTT
>TRBV28|.|TRBJ1-1|TRBD1
CASSLQYSGQGKAEAFF
TGTGCCAGCAGCCTCCAATATTCCGGACAGGGGAAGGCTGAAGCTTTCTTT
>TRBV20-1|.|TRBJ2-1|TRBD2
CSASIPGGLSYNEQFF
TGCAGTGCTAGTATTCCGGGAGGGCTCTCCTACAATGAGCAGTTCTTC
>TRBV7-9|once|TRBJ2-1|TRBD1
CASSFGAGGGTNGQFF
TGTGCCAGCAGCTTCGGCGCAGGGGGCGGAACTAATGGGCAGTTCTTC
>TRBV19|.|TRBJ1-1|.
CASSISRVTEAFF
TGTGCCAGTAGTATCTCGAGGGTAACTGAAGCTTTCTTT
>TRBV10-3|.|TRBJ1-5|.
CAISERVYSNQPQHF
TGTGCCATCAGTGAGAGAGTCTATAGCAATCAGCCCCAGCATTTT
>TRBV2|.|TRBJ2-2|.
CASSGDIFTGELFF
TGTGCCAGCAGTGGAGACATTTTCACCGGGGAGCTGTTTTTT
>TRBV5-4|.|TRBJ2-5|TRBD2
CASSPGTSGSWGFQETQYF
TGTGCCAGCAGCCCTGGCACTAGCGGGAGTTGGGGATTCCAAGAGACCCAGTACTTC
>TRBV28|.|TRBJ2-6|.
CASSLFTGGGSGANVLTF
TGTGCCAGCAGTTTATTCACAGGGGGGGGCTCTGGGGCCAACGTCCTGACTTTC
>TRBV28|.|TRBJ2-5|TRBD2
CASSFFGTSEEEETQYF
TGTGCCAGCAGTTTTTTCGGGACTAGCGAGGAGGAAGAGACCCAGTACTTC
>TRBV3-1/TRBV3-2|.|TRBJ1-2|.
CASSLLNEGGYTF
TGTGCCAGCAGCCTCCTTAACGAGGGTGGCTACACCTTC
>TRBV2|.|TRBJ2-1|.
CASRRQVEQFF
TGTGCCAGCAGAAGACAAGTAGAGCAGTTCTTC
>TRBV13|.|TRBJ2-7|.
CASRLSGSSYEQYF
TGTGCCAGCAGACTTAGCGGTAGCTCCTACGAGCAGTACTTC